The next 29 T cell receptor beta chains were all read from a single sample in a study of T cells in Graves' hyperthyroidism and ophthalmopathy. There were TCR beta CDR3 regions amplified from RNA transcripts. During a first-round RT-PCR of the TCR CDR3, the HTBI primer set was used. MiXCR, run by TCRdb on the multiplex PCR reads, gives a single entry per CDR3 protein. The sample carries 640,000 or so distinct CDR3 sequences, 14% recorded once. Sequencing was performed on blood. These receptors originate from a woman aged 18-29 years with Graves' ophthalmopathy.

In this sample, this clonotype turned up many times. The V and J genes are TRBV2 and TRBJ2-7; no firm D call. Per the germline V gene, CDR1 is SNHLY and CDR2 is FYNNEI. This CDR3 contains 13 residues. V lost 0 bases and J 3 bases, leaving 6 bases between the germline ends. CDR3 region: CASSEAQLYEQYF. The CDR3 region has the DNA TGTGCCAGCAGTGAAGCCCAGCTCTACGAGCAGTACTTC. Complete variable domain (other parts from reference TRBV2 and TRBJ2-7): EPEVTQTPSHQVTQMGQEVILRCVPISNHLYFYWYRQILGQKVEFLVSFYNNEISEKSEIFDDQFSVERPDGSNFTLKIRSTKLEDSAMYFCASSEAQLYEQYFGPGTRLTVT.

The genes are TRBV9 and TRBJ2-3; 9 nucleotides align to TRBD1. The CDR3 runs to 15 residues. Losses at the gene ends were 3 bases for V and 5 bases for J; bases not matched to a gene: 7. Germline V gene sequence: CDR1 SGDLS, CDR2 YYNGEE. In DNA, the CDR3 is TGTGCCAGCAGCGAGACCGGGACAGGGCAAGATACGCAGTATTTT. Translation gives CASSETGTGQDTQYF.

This clonotype came up many times. The V gene is TRBV2, the J gene TRBJ2-7; perhaps TRBD1 as D (6 bases). The CDR3 runs to 13 residues. Deletions cut 6 bases from V and 4 bases from J, with 13 bases between. Germline CDR1 and CDR2: SNHLY and FYNNEI. The CDR3 loop reads CASRQGPTYEQYF. CDR3 DNA: TGTGCCAGCAGGCAGGGGCCCACATACGAGCAGTACTTC.

This clonotype appeared once. The rearrangement uses TRBV28 and TRBJ2-2; TRBD1 aligns across 12 bases. The junction had 5 bases not matched to a gene; V was cut back by 8 bases and J by 7 bases. The CDR3 totals 14 residues. Germline CDR1 reads MDHEN; CDR2 reads SYDVKM. The chain's CDR3 is CASCGTGGFGELFF. CDR3 sequence (DNA): TGTGCCAGCTGTGGGACAGGGGGCTTCGGGGAGCTGTTTTTT.

The sample holds many counts of this clonotype. This chain links TRBV29-1 with TRBJ1-1, with a tentative D call TRBD1 (5 bases). The V and J ends lost 7 bases and 3 bases respectively, with 12 bases between them. The CDR3 is 12 residues long. Germline V gene sequence: CDR1 SQVTM, CDR2 ANQGSEA. DNA of the CDR3: TGCAGCGCCGGGGGGAGGGACACTGAAGCTTTCTTT. Protein: CSAGGRDTEAFF.

This clonotype was recorded many times. The chain joins TRBV7-8 to TRBJ2-1; TRBD2 matches at 8 bases. The CDR3 loop spans 16 amino acids. V trimming: 2 bases; J trimming: 0 bases; junction bases outside the gene matches: 3. Germline V gene sequence: CDR1 SGHVS, CDR2 FQNEAQ. The CDR3 sequence is CASSLKRESSYNEQFF. The CDR3 DNA is TGTGCCAGCAGCTTAAAGCGGGAGAGCTCCTACAATGAGCAGTTCTTC.

The chain couples TRBV6-2 or TRBV6-3 to TRBJ1-5; no reliable D call. With 3 bases removed from V and 11 bases from J, the gap between germline ends came to 11 bases. The CDR3 consists of 12 residues. Germline lookup yields CDR1 MNHEY and CDR2 SVGEGT. Written as DNA, the CDR3 is TGTGCCAGCAGTTATCACTCCACGGCCCAGCATTTT. It translates to CASSYHSTAQHF.

Many counts were recorded for this clonotype. The chain recombines TRBV6-2 or TRBV6-3 with TRBJ2-1, with D perhaps TRBD2 (5 bases). Trimming pared 11 bases from V and 5 bases from J, leaving 16 bases between. CDR3 length: 13 amino acids. Germline V gives CDR1 MNHEY, CDR2 SVGEGT. The CDR3 bases are TGTGCCGGACCGACGGGGTTCCACAATGAGCAGTTCTTC. Translating gives CAGPTGFHNEQFF.

This clonotype was found many times. The J gene is TRBJ2-1, the V gene TRBV6-2 or TRBV6-3, with 8 bases that match TRBD2. Germline trimming cut 4 bases from V and 9 bases from J; bases unmatched to any gene: 5. The CDR3 length is 13 residues. Germline CDR1 reads MNHEY; CDR2 reads SVGEGT. The CDR3 nucleotides are TGTGCCAGCAGTTGGCGGGAGGCTAGTGAGCAGTTCTTC. It codes for CASSWREASEQFF.

This clonotype was counted at least ten times. V usage is TRBV7-6 and J usage is TRBJ2-7; the D gene is possibly TRBD2 (5 bases). V was trimmed by 1 base and J by 7 bases, leaving 8 bases between them. CDR3 length: 12 residues. CDR1 and CDR2 (germline): SGHVS, FNYEAQ. CDR3 amino acids: CASSLVRDEQYF. As DNA, the CDR3 is TGTGCCAGCAGCTTAGTGAGGGATGAGCAGTACTTC.

A word on this clonotype: A much larger clone lies a single base off, so this may be a read error. This chain connects TRBV7-8 to TRBJ1-2; perhaps TRBD1 as D (6 bases). V shed 1 base and J shed 7 bases, with 16 bases lying between them. Germline CDR1 is SGHVS and CDR2 is FQNEAQ. The CDR3 runs to 15 residues. CDR3 residues: CASSLVVGADSGYTF. In DNA form, the CDR3 reads TGTGCCAGCAGCTTAGTGGTGGGGGCGGATTCTGGCTACACCTTC.

This clonotype was counted many times. The rearrangement uses TRBV20-1 and TRBJ2-1; 8 bases match TRBD1. Germline trimming cut 6 bases from V and 8 bases from J; bases unmatched to any gene: 27. Looked up from germline, CDR1 is DFQATT and CDR2 is SNEGSKA (reference sequence). There are 19 residues in the CDR3. Here the CDR3 reads CSAPGMAKDRVMSLDEQFF. CDR3 DNA sequence: TGCAGTGCCCCCGGAATGGCCAAGGACAGGGTCATGTCTTTGGATGAGCAGTTCTTC.

The sample holds one count of this clonotype. The chain uses TRBV18 and TRBJ2-2, with 10 positions matching TRBD1. V was clipped by 3 bases and J by 4 bases; unmatched bases: 5. CDR3 length equals 16 residues. Per germline, CDR1 KGHSH and CDR2 LQKENI. This chain's CDR3 is CASSPRQGAGTGELFF. DNA of the CDR3: TGTGCCAGCTCACCCCGACAGGGGGCCGGCACCGGGGAGCTGTTTTTT. The complete variable domain, with remaining parts taken from reference TRBV18 and TRBJ2-2, reads NAGVMQNPRHLVRRRGQEARLRCSPMKGHSHVYWYRQLPEEGLKFMVYLQKENIIDESGMPKERFSAEFPKEGPSILRIQQVVRGDSAAYFCASSPRQGAGTGELFFGEGSRLTVL.

This clonotype occurred many times. The chain couples TRBV5-8 to TRBJ2-1; the match to TRBD2 covers 14 bases. Unmatched junction bases numbered 4, after V lost 2 bases and J lost 9 bases. This CDR3 region has 15 residues. Per germline, CDR1 SGHTS and CDR2 YDEGEE. CDR3 sequence reads: CASSLAGLAGAEQFF. The CDR3 DNA follows: TGTGCCAGCAGCTTAGCGGGACTAGCGGGAGCTGAGCAGTTCTTC.

The sample holds many counts of this clonotype. This sequence joins TRBV28 and TRBJ2-7; D is possibly TRBD1 or TRBD2 (5 bases each). Germline V gene lookup returns CDR1 MDHEN and CDR2 SYDVKM. The CDR3 has 14 amino acids. With 3 bases removed from V and 3 bases from J, the gap between germline ends came to 12 bases. CDR3 coding DNA: TGTGCCAGCAGTTTTAGAGGGGTAAGCTACGAGCAGTACTTC. It specifies CASSFRGVSYEQYF.

The chain joins TRBV19 to TRBJ1-2; D is perhaps TRBD1 (5 bases). This CDR3 region has 18 residues. V was trimmed by 2 bases and J by 4 bases, leaving 23 bases between them. Germline CDR1 and CDR2: LNHDA and SQIVND (reference sequence). The CDR3 bases are TGTGCCAGTAGTATACACTGGGCAGGAGGGGTTAGGGTCTATGGCTACACCTTC. Its protein product is CASSIHWAGGVRVYGYTF.

This clonotype appeared many times. The CDR3 DNA sequence: TGTGCCAGCAGTTCGGACAGGGTCACCGGGGAGCTGTTTTTT. Translated: CASSSDRVTGELFF. The chain carries TRBV27 and TRBJ2-2; 8 bases line up with TRBD1. Germline CDR1 is MNHEY and CDR2 is SMNVEV (reference sequence). Unmatched junction bases numbered 2, after V lost 4 bases and J lost 4 bases. The CDR3 spans 14 residues.

Only a few counts were recorded for this clonotype. CDR3 in amino acids: CASGFARGHEQYF. In nucleotides, the CDR3 is TGTGCTAGTGGTTTCGCCAGGGGGCACGAGCAGTACTTC. V is TRBV12-5 and J is TRBJ2-7, with 8 bases fitting TRBD1. The trim removed 3 bases at V and 5 bases at J, leaving 3 bases unmatched. The CDR3 loop spans 13 amino acids. Germline values: CDR1 LGHNT, CDR2 FRNRAP.

This clonotype was detected many times. The chain combines TRBV2 with TRBJ1-1; D ambiguous. The CDR3 totals 11 residues. Trimming took 2 bases from V and 6 from J, leaving 4 bases between them. Per the germline V gene, CDR1 is SNHLY and CDR2 is FYNNEI. The CDR3: CASSESAEAFF. In DNA form, the CDR3 reads TGTGCCAGCAGTGAAAGCGCTGAAGCTTTCTTT.

The J gene is TRBJ1-2, the V gene TRBV19; D is ambiguous. The germline V and J ends were trimmed by 3 bases and 3 bases, with 14 bases remaining between them. CDR3 length: 15 amino acids. Germline V gives CDR1 LNHDA, CDR2 SQIVND (reference sequence). The CDR3 sequence: CASSMERTVHYGYTF. CDR3 nucleotides: TGTGCCAGTAGTATGGAAAGGACCGTACACTATGGCTACACCTTC.

The chain joins TRBV28 to TRBJ1-5; TRBD1 aligns across 8 bases. The length of the CDR3 is 17 residues. Trimming took 7 bases from V and 0 from J; bases not matched to a gene: 11. Looked up from germline, CDR1 is MDHEN and CDR2 is SYDVKM. In DNA, the CDR3 is TGTGCCAGCAAGGAGGACAGGGTTGGGGTTAGCAATCAGCCCCAGCATTTT. Residues: CASKEDRVGVSNQPQHF.

This clonotype was observed many times. The rearrangement joins TRBV5-1 to TRBJ1-2; TRBD1 matches at 9 bases. Germline CDR1 reads SGHRS; CDR2 reads YFSETQ. The CDR3 spans 14 residues. V shed 6 bases and J 3 bases; nucleotides not matched to a gene: 6. CDR3 sequence: CASNTGGHDYGYTF. The CDR3 nucleotides are TGCGCCAGCAACACAGGGGGCCATGACTATGGCTACACCTTC.

This clonotype came up many times. The gene calls are TRBV19 and TRBJ1-2, with a tentative D call TRBD1 (5 bases). The CDR3 has 17 amino acids. Germline CDR1 reads LNHDA; CDR2 reads SQIVND (reference sequence). Trimming pared 4 bases from V and 4 bases from J, leaving 22 bases between. In DNA, the CDR3 is TGTGCCAGTAGTACCGCCGGGACCTTTCCTAGACCCTATGGCTACACCTTC. It codes for CASSTAGTFPRPYGYTF.

This clonotype was detected ten times or more. The rearrangement links TRBV6-1 to TRBJ2-5; a possible D gene is TRBD1 (6 bases). The CDR3 runs 14 residues. V lost 6 bases and J 1 base, leaving 12 bases between the germline ends. CDR1 MNHNS and CDR2 SASEGT come from the germline V gene. CDR3 nucleotide sequence: TGTGCCAGCAGGCGCAGGACAGTCCAAGAGACCCAGTACTTC. Its translation: CASRRRTVQETQYF.

This clonotype was seen ten or more times. The rearrangement uses TRBV28 and TRBJ2-5; perhaps TRBD2 as D (5 bases). CDR1 MDHEN and CDR2 SYDVKM come from the germline V gene. CDR3 length equals 14 residues. Between the trimmed V and J ends, which lost 7 bases and 7 bases, there was a span of 19 bases. In DNA, the CDR3 is TGTGCCAGCACGTATTCTACTGGGAGATTGACCCAGTACTTC. This encodes CASTYSTGRLTQYF.

This clonotype was found a few times. The genes are TRBV6-1 and TRBJ1-5, with a weak D call TRBD1 (5 bases). Germline CDR1 MNHNS, CDR2 SASEGT. With 7 bases removed from V and 0 bases from J, the gap between germline ends came to 16 bases. The CDR3 is made up of 16 amino acids. Here the CDR3 reads CASKPGTANSNQPQHF. The CDR3 DNA reads TGTGCCAGCAAACCCGGGACGGCAAATAGCAATCAGCCCCAGCATTTT.

In its sample, this clonotype was seen many times. In nucleotides, the CDR3 is TGTGCCAGCAGCCCAGGGACCGGGGGCTATGGCTACACCTTC. Protein sequence: CASSPGTGGYGYTF. The rearrangement links TRBV11-2 to TRBJ1-2, with D possibly matching TRBD1 (5 bases). CDR1 is SGHAT, CDR2 FQNNGV, per germline. V was trimmed by 5 bases and J by 4 bases, leaving 14 bases between them. The CDR3 contains 14 residues.

There are a few counts of this clonotype. CDR3 bases: TGTGCCAGCAGTTCACTGGACAGCCTACAAGAGACCCAGTACTTC. Translation gives CASSSLDSLQETQYF. V usage is TRBV6-5 and J usage is TRBJ2-5; TRBD1 might be the D (6 bases). CDR3 length: 15 amino acids. Germline V gene data show CDR1 as MNHEY and CDR2 as SVGAGI. Trimming left V 4 bases short and J 2 bases short, with 14 bases between.

A remark on this clonotype: A read error is possible here, since a much larger clone lies one base away. V and J are TRBV7-2 and TRBJ2-1, with a tentative D call TRBD1 (7 bases). The CDR3 sequence is 12 residues long. The V gene lost 6 bases and the J gene lost 12 bases, with 15 bases spanning the gap. The germline CDR1 and CDR2 sequences are SGHTA and FQGNSA. The CDR3 protein is CASREYRGGQFF. The CDR3, as DNA: TGTGCCAGCAGGGAATACAGGGGAGGGCAGTTCTTC.